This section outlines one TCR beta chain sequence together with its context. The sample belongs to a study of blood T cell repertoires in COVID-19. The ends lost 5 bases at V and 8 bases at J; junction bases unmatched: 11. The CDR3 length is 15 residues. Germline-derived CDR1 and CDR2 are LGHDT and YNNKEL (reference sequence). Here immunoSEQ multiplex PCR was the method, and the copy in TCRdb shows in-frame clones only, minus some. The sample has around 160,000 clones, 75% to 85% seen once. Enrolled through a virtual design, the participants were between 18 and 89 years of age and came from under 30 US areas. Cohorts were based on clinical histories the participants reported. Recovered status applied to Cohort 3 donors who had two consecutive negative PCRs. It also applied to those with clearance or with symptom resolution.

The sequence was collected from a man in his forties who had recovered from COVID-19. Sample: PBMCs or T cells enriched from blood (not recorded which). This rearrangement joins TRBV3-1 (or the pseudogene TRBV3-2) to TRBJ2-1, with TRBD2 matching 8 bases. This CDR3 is CASSSSGGPMHEQFF. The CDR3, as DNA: TGTGCCAGCAGCTCATCGGGGGGGCCCATGCATGAGCAGTTCTTC.